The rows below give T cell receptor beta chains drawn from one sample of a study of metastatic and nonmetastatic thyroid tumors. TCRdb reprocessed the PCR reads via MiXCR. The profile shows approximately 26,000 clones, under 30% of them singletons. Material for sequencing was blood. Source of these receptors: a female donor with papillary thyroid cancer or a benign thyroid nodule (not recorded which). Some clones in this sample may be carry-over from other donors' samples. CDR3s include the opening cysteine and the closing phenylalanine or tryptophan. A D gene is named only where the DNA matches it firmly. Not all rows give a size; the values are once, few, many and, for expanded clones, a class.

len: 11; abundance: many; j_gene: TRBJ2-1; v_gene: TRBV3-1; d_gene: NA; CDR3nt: TGTGCCAGCAGCGCCCGTAGTGAGCAGTTCTTC; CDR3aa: CASSARSEQFF
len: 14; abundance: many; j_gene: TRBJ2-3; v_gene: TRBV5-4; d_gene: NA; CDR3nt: TGTGCCAGCAGCTTGACAGGGTCCCCAGATACGCAGTATTTT; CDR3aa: CASSLTGSPDTQYF
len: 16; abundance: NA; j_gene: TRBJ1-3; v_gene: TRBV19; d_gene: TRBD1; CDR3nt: TGTGCCAGTAGTAGACGACAGGGGGCTTATGGAAACACCATATATTTT; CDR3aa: CASSRRQGAYGNTIYF
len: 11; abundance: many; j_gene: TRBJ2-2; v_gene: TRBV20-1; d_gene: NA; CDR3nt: TGCAGTGCAGAGGTAACCGGGGAGCTGTTTTTT; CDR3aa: CSAEVTGELFF
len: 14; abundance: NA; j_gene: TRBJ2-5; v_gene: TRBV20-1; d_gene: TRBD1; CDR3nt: TGCAGTGCTAGAACGACAGGGGGCGCAAAGACCCAGTACTTC; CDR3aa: CSARTTGGAKTQYF
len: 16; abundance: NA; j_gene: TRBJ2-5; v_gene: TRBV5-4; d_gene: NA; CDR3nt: TGTGCCAGCAGCTTGAATCCAATACTGACGGGAGAGACCCAGTACTTC; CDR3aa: CASSLNPILTGETQYF
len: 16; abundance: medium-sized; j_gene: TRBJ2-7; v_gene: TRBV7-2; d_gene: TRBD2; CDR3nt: TGTGCCAGCAGCAAGTCCGGGACTAGCGGCTCCTACGAGCAGTACTTC; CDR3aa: CASSKSGTSGSYEQYF
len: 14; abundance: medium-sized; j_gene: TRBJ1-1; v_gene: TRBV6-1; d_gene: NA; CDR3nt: TGTGCCAGCAGTGAAGACGGGAGGAACACTGAAGCTTTCTTT; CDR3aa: CASSEDGRNTEAFF
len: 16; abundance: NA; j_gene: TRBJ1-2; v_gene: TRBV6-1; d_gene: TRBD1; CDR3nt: TGTGCCAGCAGTGAAGACAGGGGGAAGGGTAACTATGGCTACACCTTC; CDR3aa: CASSEDRGKGNYGYTF
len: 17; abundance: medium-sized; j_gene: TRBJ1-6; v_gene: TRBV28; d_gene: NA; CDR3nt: TGTGCCAGCAGCCTCTTATACCGAAGCTCCTATAATTCACCCCTCCACTTT; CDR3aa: CASSLLYRSSYNSPLHF
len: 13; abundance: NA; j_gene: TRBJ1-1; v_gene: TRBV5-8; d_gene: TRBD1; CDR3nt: TGTGCCAGCAGCACTGGGACAGACCCTGAAGCTTTCTTT; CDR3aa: CASSTGTDPEAFF
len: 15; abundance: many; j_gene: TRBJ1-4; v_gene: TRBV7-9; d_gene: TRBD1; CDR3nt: TGTGCCAGCAGTCTCAAAGGGGGCACTAATGAAAAACTGTTTTTT; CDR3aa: CASSLKGGTNEKLFF
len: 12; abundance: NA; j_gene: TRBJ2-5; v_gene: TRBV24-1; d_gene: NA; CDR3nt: TGTGCCACCAGTGATCCCTTAGAGACCCAGTACTTC; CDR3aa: CATSDPLETQYF
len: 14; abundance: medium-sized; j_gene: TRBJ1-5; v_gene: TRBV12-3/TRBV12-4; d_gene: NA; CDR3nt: TGTGCCAGCAGTTTAGGGCTGTTGAATCAGCCCCAGCATTTT; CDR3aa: CASSLGLLNQPQHF
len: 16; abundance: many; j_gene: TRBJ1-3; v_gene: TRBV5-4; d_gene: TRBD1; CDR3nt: TGTGCCAGCAGCGTACAGGGGATCGACTCTGGAAACACCATATATTTT; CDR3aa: CASSVQGIDSGNTIYF
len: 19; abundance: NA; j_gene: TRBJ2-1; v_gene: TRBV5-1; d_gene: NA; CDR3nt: TGCGCCAGCAGCTTCAGGAGCGGGTATTCCACAAGGTCCTACAATGAGCAGTTCTTC; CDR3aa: CASSFRSGYSTRSYNEQFF
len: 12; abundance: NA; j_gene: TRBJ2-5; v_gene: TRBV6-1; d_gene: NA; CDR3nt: TGTGCCAGCAGTGGGCAGCAAGAGACCCAGTACTTC; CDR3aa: CASSGQQETQYF
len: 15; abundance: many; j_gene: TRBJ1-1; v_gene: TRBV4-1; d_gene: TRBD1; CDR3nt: TGCGCCAGCAGCCCGTCCCGACAGGGGAGGACTGAAGCTTTCTTT; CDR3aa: CASSPSRQGRTEAFF
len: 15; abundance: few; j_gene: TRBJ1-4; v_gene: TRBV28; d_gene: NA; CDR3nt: TGTGCCAGCAGTTCCACCGGGTCATGGCGGGAAAAACTGTTTTTT; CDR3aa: CASSSTGSWREKLFF
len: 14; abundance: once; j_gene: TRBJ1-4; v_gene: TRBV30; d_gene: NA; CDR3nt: TGTGCCTGGAGCGGACTAACCTTAAATGAAAAACTGTTTTTT; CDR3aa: CAWSGLTLNEKLFF
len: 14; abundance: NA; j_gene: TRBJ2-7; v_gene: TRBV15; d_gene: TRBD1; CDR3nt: TGTGCCACCACCTCCGGGACAGGGGAAGCCGAGCAGTACTTC; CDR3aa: CATTSGTGEAEQYF
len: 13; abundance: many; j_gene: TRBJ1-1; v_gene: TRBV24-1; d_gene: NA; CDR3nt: TGTGCCACCAGGGTCGGATCGGCCGGTGAAGCTTTCTTT; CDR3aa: CATRVGSAGEAFF
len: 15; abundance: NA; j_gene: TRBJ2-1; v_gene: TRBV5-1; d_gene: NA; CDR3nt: TGCGCCAGCAGCTTGGGGGCTGTAGGATGCAATGAGCAATTCTTC; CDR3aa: CASSLGAVGCNEQFF
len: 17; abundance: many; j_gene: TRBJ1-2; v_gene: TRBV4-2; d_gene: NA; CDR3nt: TGTGCCAGCAGCACGACCGGCCAGGCGATATCTAACTATGGCTACACCTTC; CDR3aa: CASSTTGQAISNYGYTF
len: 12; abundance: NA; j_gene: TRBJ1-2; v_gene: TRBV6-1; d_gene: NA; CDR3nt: TGTGCCAGCAGTACGGGGCCTTTGGGCTATACCTTC; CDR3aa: CASSTGPLGYTF
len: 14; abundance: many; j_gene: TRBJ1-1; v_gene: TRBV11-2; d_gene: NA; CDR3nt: TGTACCAGCAGCTTAGAGGGCCTGAGCACTGAAGCTTTCTTT; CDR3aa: CTSSLEGLSTEAFF
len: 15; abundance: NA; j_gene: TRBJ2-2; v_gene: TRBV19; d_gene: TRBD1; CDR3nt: TGTGCCACCATGACCCGACAGGGGGGAACCGGGGAGCTGTTTTTT; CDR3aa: CATMTRQGGTGELFF
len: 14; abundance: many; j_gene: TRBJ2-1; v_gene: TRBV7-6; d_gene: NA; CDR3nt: TGTGCCAGCAGCTTAGATGCGGGGATGATCCGGCAGTTCTTC; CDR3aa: CASSLDAGMIRQFF
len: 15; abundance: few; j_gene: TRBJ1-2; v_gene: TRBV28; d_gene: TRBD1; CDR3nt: TGTGCCAGCAGTTTAGTTGGGGGGACAGGGGAGGGCTACACCTTC; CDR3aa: CASSLVGGTGEGYTF
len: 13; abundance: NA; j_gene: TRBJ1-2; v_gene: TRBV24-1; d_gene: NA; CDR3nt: TGTGCCACCAGTGAGTCGCATAACTATGGCTACACCTTC; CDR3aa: CATSESHNYGYTF
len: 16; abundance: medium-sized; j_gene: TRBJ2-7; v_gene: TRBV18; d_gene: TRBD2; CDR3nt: TGTGCCAGCTCTCCTGGACTAGCGGGAGTTTCCTACGAGCAGTACTTC; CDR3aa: CASSPGLAGVSYEQYF
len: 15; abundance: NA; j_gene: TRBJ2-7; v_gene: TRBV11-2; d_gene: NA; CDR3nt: TGTGCCAGCAGCTTAAGCCCCGGGACAATCTACGAGCAGTACTTC; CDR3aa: CASSLSPGTIYEQYF
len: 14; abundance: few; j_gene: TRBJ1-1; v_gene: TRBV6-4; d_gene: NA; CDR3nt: TGTGCCAGCATCCACGGGGGTGCTAACACTGAAGCTTTCTTT; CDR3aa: CASIHGGANTEAFF
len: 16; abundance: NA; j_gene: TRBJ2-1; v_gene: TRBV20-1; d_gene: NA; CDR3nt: TGCAGTGCTAGGATGATGTCAGGGGCCGGCTACAATGAGCAGTTCTTC; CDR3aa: CSARMMSGAGYNEQFF
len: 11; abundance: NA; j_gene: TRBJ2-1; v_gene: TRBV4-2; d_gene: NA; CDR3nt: TGTGCCAGCAGCCAAGAACGTGAGCAGTTCTTC; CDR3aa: CASSQEREQFF
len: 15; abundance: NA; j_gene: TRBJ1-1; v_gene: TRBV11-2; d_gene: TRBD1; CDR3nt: TGTGCCAGCAGCGCCCGACAGGGGCTGAACACTGAAGCTTTCTTT; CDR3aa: CASSARQGLNTEAFF
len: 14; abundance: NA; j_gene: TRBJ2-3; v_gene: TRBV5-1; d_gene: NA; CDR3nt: TGCGCCAGCAGCTTGGGGGGAGACACAGATACGCAGTATTTT; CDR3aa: CASSLGGDTDTQYF
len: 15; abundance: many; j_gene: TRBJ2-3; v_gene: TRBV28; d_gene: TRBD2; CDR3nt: TGTGCCAGCAGTTCCCGGACTAGCGTCACAGATACGCAGTATTTT; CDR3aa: CASSSRTSVTDTQYF
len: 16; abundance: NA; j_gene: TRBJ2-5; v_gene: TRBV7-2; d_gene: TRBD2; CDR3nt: TGTGCCAGCAGCCCGGGGACTAGCGGGAGGTTAGAGACCCAGTACTTC; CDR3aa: CASSPGTSGRLETQYF
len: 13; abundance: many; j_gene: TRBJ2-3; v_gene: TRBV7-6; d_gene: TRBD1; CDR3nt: TGTGCCAGCAGCAACCCGGACAGGGATACGCAGTATTTT; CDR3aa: CASSNPDRDTQYF
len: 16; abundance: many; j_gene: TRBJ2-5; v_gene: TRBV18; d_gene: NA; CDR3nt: TGTGCCAGCTCACCACCGGGTGGCCTCCGCGATGCGACCCAGTACTTC; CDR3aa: CASSPPGGLRDATQYF
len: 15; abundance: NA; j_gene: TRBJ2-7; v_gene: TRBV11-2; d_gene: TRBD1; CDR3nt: TGTGCCAGCAGCCGGAGGTGGGACAGACCCTACGAGCAGTACTTC; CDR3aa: CASSRRWDRPYEQYF
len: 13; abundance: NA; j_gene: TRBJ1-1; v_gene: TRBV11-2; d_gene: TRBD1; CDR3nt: TGTGCCAGCAGCACCGACAGGGCCACTGAAGCTTTCTTT; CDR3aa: CASSTDRATEAFF
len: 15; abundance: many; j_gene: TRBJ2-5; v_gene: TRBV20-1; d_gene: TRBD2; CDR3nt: TGCAGTGCACTGGGGCGGGCTAGCGGGATCCAGACCCAGTACTTC; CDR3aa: CSALGRASGIQTQYF
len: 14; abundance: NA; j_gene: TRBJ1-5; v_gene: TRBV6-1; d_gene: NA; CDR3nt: TGTGCCAGCAGTGAAAAGACAGCAAATCAGCCCCAGCATTTT; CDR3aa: CASSEKTANQPQHF
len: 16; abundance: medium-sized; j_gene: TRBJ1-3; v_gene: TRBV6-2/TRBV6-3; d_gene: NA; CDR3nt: TGTGCCAGCACTCCGATCCGGGGGAACCGTGGAAACACCATATATTTT; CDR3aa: CASTPIRGNRGNTIYF